The rows below give T cell receptor beta chains drawn from one sample of a study of blood T cell repertoires in COVID-19. Clones were sequenced by immunoSEQ multiplex PCR, and TCRdb holds only the in-frame ones, with some missing. The repertoire holds 90,000 to 110,000 clones, with 70% to 90% as singletons. Sequenced: peripheral blood. Receptors originate from a human donor in a cohort sampled during active COVID-19. The CDR3 runs from the conserved cysteine through the conserved F or W. A D gene is named only where the DNA matches it firmly. Rows may omit the clone size; those that give it use once, few, many or a size class.

clone_size j_call v_call d_call cdr3_nt cdr3_aa
. TRBJ2-7 TRBV7-2 TRBD2 TGTGCCAGCAGTTTTTATTCGGGAGGGATTAACGAGCAGTACTTC CASSFYSGGINEQYF
. TRBJ2-3 TRBV5-4 . TGTGCCAGCAACAGAGCCGAGACGAGAAGCACAGATACGCAGTATTTT CASNRAETRSTDTQYF
. TRBJ2-7 TRBV7-8 . TGTGCCAGCACCGCGGGAATGTACGAGCAGTACTTC CASTAGMYEQYF
. TRBJ2-3 TRBV5-8 TRBD2 TGTGCCAGCAGCTTGTTTACTAGCGGGGGTCTTAATACGCAGTATTTT CASSLFTSGGLNTQYF
. TRBJ1-2 TRBV11-3 . TGTGCCAGCAGCTTAGGGGGCCCTAACTATGGCTACACCTTC CASSLGGPNYGYTF
. TRBJ1-5 TRBV7-8 TRBD1 TGTGCCAGTTCCCGGACAGGGCGGTCTTATAGCAATCAGCCCCAGCATTTT CASSRTGRSYSNQPQHF
. TRBJ2-2 TRBV5-4 TRBD1 TGTGCCAGCAGCCCCGGGACAGGGAGGATCACCGGGGAGCTGTTTTTT CASSPGTGRITGELFF
. TRBJ2-1 TRBV19 . TGTGCCAGTAGGGGGAATAAGCGGAACTACAATGAGCAGTTCTTC CASRGNKRNYNEQFF
. TRBJ2-5 TRBV3-1/TRBV3-2 TRBD2 TGTGCCAGCAGCCAAGGCGGGGGGGAAGAGACCCAGTACTTC CASSQGGGEETQYF
. TRBJ2-1 TRBV18 . TGTGCCAGCTCACCACGGCAAGGGGGGGTTTTTAGCTCCTACAATGAGCAGTTCTTC CASSPRQGGVFSSYNEQFF
. TRBJ1-1 TRBV7-3 TRBD1 TGTGCCAGCAGCCCGACACAGGGGGTCAGCACTGAAGCTTTCTTT CASSPTQGVSTEAFF
few TRBJ1-2 TRBV7-9 TRBD1 TGTGCCAGCAGCCCCGTGACCGGGACAGAAGGATTTAGAAGGTATGGCTACACCTTC CASSPVTGTEGFRRYGYTF
. TRBJ2-7 TRBV20-1 . TGCAGTGCCATAGCCGGATACGAGCAGTACTTC CSAIAGYEQYF